The TCR beta chain under discussion was sequenced for a study of T-cell reconstitution after alpha-beta-depleted transplantation in children. This CDR3 has 17 residues. CDR1 and CDR2 from the germline V gene are SGHAT and FQNNGV. The J segment lost 0 bases and the V segment lost 5 bases, leaving 7 bases of the junction unmatched. Unique molecular identifiers were built into the TCRbeta library. TCRdb re-derived calls from the PCR reads in MiXCR, one entry per CDR3 protein. The top ten hold roughly 6% of the sample, which has 440,000 or so distinct CDR3 sequences, roughly 11% seen once. This clonotype was found a few times.

This sequence joins TRBV11-2 and TRBJ1-4; 9 bases are shared with TRBD1. This material consisted of PBMCs from the stem cell graft donor, taken from the stem cell graft. This sequence was found in a human donor who donated a stem cell graft to a child with acute myeloid leukemia. This CDR3 is CASSLTTGGATNEKLFF. CDR3 sequence (DNA): TGTGCCAGCAGCCTTACTACAGGGGGCGCAACTAATGAAAAACTGTTTTTT.